One and the same sample provided the 29 T cell receptor beta chains below, sequenced in a study of T-cell memory formation after mild COVID-19. TCRdb processed the 5' RACE reads anew with MiXCR; each CDR3 protein has one entry. Seen here are about 340,000 distinct CDR3 sequences, less than 20% observed once, and the top ten hold about a fifth. Input material: PBMCs or a T cell subset sorted from them (not recorded which). Receptors originate from a man between 18 and 29 years old who had mild COVID-19 (a few samples of this study predate the infection). Cell type and time point are not known.

This clonotype was detected a few times. The chain has TRBV12-3 or TRBV12-4 and TRBJ1-3, with D possibly TRBD1 on 5 matching bases. V gave up 6 bases and J gave up 1 base, with 19 bases separating them. CDR3 size: 17 residues. In DNA, the CDR3 is TGTGCCAGCAGGCTCTTTAGGGGCCCGGTGTCTGGAAACACCATATATTTT. It specifies CASRLFRGPVSGNTIYF.

In its sample, this clonotype was seen a few times. The V gene is TRBV7-4, the J gene TRBJ2-3; D remains ambiguous. The germline V and J ends were trimmed by 2 bases and 0 bases, with 9 bases remaining between them. The CDR3 consists of 15 residues. Per germline, CDR1 SGHVT and CDR2 SQSDAQ. The CDR3: CASSLRRNSTDTQYF. CDR3 sequence (DNA): TGTGCCAGCAGCTTAAGGCGCAACAGCACAGATACGCAGTATTTT.

V is TRBV7-2 and J is TRBJ1-4; TRBD1 aligns across 7 bases. There are 13 residues in the CDR3. The J segment lost 8 bases and the V segment lost 8 bases, leaving 8 bases of the junction unmatched. The V gene's germline CDR1 is SGHTA and CDR2 FQGNSA. This CDR3 reads CASGKGAREKLFF. CDR3 DNA sequence: TGTGCCAGCGGAAAGGGGGCTAGGGAAAAACTGTTTTTT. The full variable domain, rest sourced from reference TRBV7-2 and TRBJ1-4, is GAGVSQSPSNKVTEKGKDVELRCDPISGHTALYWYRQSLGQGLEFLIYFQGNSAPDKSGLPSDRFSAERTGGSVSTLTIQRTQQEDSAVYLCASGKGAREKLFFGSGTQLSVL.

This clonotype appeared a few times. The chain joins TRBV2 to TRBJ2-2, with D perhaps matching TRBD1 (6 bases). The CDR3 loop spans 11 amino acids. Trimming pared 8 bases from V and 6 bases from J, leaving 7 bases between. Germline V gene lookup returns CDR1 SNHLY and CDR2 FYNNEI. The CDR3 DNA reads as TGTGCCAGCGACAGGTCCGGGGAGCTGTTTTTT. It is translated as CASDRSGELFF.

This clonotype was seen only a few times. This chain uses TRBV4-1 with TRBJ2-3; D is unresolved. The germline gives CDR1 MGHRA, CDR2 YSYEKL. The length of the CDR3 is 12 residues. V was trimmed by 2 bases and J by 4 bases, leaving 4 bases between them. In DNA form, the CDR3 reads TGCGCCAGCAGCCAACTGTCAGATACGCAGTATTTT. Residues: CASSQLSDTQYF.

The sample holds a few counts of this clonotype. This rearrangement joins TRBV4-2 to TRBJ2-3, with D tentatively TRBD2 (7 bases). This CDR3 region has 16 residues. The germline V gene encodes CDR1 LGHNA and CDR2 YNFKEQ. V was pared by 3 bases and J by 4 bases, with 17 bases between. The CDR3 DNA follows: TGTGCCAGCAGCCAGAACGCGGGGGCCGACCCAGATACGCAGTATTTT. It translates to CASSQNAGADPDTQYF.

V and J are TRBV19 and TRBJ2-1, with D uncertain. The CDR3 extends over 13 amino acids. Trimming stripped 4 bases from V and 7 bases from J, with 11 bases between. Germline CDR1 is LNHDA and CDR2 is SQIVND (reference sequence). The CDR3 region is CASSTSLGNEQFF. DNA for the CDR3: TGTGCCAGTAGTACCTCATTGGGGAATGAGCAGTTCTTC.

This clonotype showed up just a few times. The chain has TRBV20-1 and TRBJ2-3; possible D gene TRBD1, 6 bases. The V gene's germline CDR1 is DFQATT and CDR2 SNEGSKA (reference sequence). The CDR3 totals 14 residues. Trimming removed 5 bases at V and 2 bases at J, with 14 bases between. In nucleotides, the CDR3 is TGCAGTGCTCCGGACAGACGTGCCACAGATACGCAGTATTTT. Protein product: CSAPDRRATDTQYF.

This chain joins TRBV6-6 and TRBJ2-7; 7 bases match TRBD1. V shed 5 bases and J 7 bases; nucleotides not matched to a gene: 5. CDR3 size: 12 residues. The germline V gene has CDR1 MNHNY and CDR2 SVGAGI (reference sequence). The CDR3, as DNA: TGTGCCAGCAGTCCGGGACAGATAGAGCAGTACGTC. This translates into CASSPGQIEQYV.

The chain employs TRBV5-8 and TRBJ2-1, with 11 bases fitting TRBD2. Per the germline V gene, CDR1 is SGHTS and CDR2 is YDEGEE. There are 14 residues in the CDR3. The V and J ends lost 4 bases and 7 bases, in that order; junction bases with no gene match: 4. Written as DNA, the CDR3 is TGTGCCAGCAGCGCATGGACTAGCGGGAATGAGCAGTTCTTC. This gives the protein CASSAWTSGNEQFF.

This clonotype has only a few counts. The chain has TRBV18 and TRBJ1-5, with a tentative D call TRBD1 (6 bases). CDR1 and CDR2 (germline): KGHSH, LQKENI. The V end was cut by 3 bases, the J end by 0 bases, with 15 bases between. This CDR3 spans 17 amino acids. CDR3 sequence reads: CASSPRDTGYSNQPQHF. As DNA, the CDR3 is TGTGCCAGCTCACCCCGAGACACAGGGTATAGCAATCAGCCCCAGCATTTT.

With respect to this clonotype: A much bigger clone sits one base away, suggesting this may be a read error. The chain joins TRBV27 to TRBJ2-5; D is uncertain. CDR3 size: 14 residues. Trimming pared 4 bases from V and 4 bases from J, leaving 13 bases between. In germline, CDR1 is MNHEY, CDR2 SMNVEV (reference sequence). This chain's CDR3 is CASSSPVSLETQYF. The DNA of the CDR3 is TGTGCCAGCAGTTCCCCGGTGAGCCTAGAGACCCAGTACTTC.

The chain is built from TRBV11-2 and TRBJ2-3, with TRBD2 identical over 7 bases. The CDR3 totals 13 residues. V lost 7 bases, J lost 2 bases, and 3 bases stayed unmatched. Germline CDR1 and CDR2: SGHAT and FQNNGV. Written as DNA, the CDR3 is TGTGCCAGCAAACGGGGGGACACAGATACGCAGTATTTT. Its protein product is CASKRGDTDTQYF.

This clonotype was observed a few times. The V call is TRBV11-2, the J call TRBJ2-2; 7 positions match TRBD2. After removal of 5 bases from V and 3 bases from J, the junction contained 12 bases not matched to a gene. This CDR3 comprises 17 residues. Germline V gene sequence: CDR1 SGHAT, CDR2 FQNNGV. This CDR3 reads CASSATSVLVDTGELFF. The CDR3 DNA is TGTGCCAGCAGCGCCACTAGCGTCCTGGTGGACACCGGGGAGCTGTTTTTT.

CDR3 in amino acids: CASRFLGTGGTEAFF. Here the CDR3 DNA reads TGTGCCAGCAGATTCCTCGGGACAGGGGGAACTGAAGCTTTCTTT. The chain recombines TRBV6-5 with TRBJ1-1; 11 bases are shared with TRBD1. This CDR3 has 15 amino acids. V lost 6 bases, J lost 5 bases, and 8 bases stayed unmatched. Germline V gene data show CDR1 as MNHEY and CDR2 as SVGAGI.

This clonotype turned up a few times. The chain carries TRBV2 and TRBJ1-1, with D maybe TRBD1 (6 bases). Germline assignment: CDR1 SNHLY and CDR2 FYNNEI. The V and J ends lost 6 bases and 4 bases respectively, with 18 bases between them. The CDR3 loop spans 15 amino acids. CDR3 in DNA: TGTGCCAGCAGCAGGGGTTATACGGGTGGCACTGAAGCTTTCTTT. Protein sequence: CASSRGYTGGTEAFF.

The J gene is TRBJ2-1, the V gene TRBV2; D call uncertain. Trimming cost V 7 bases and J 9 bases, with 16 bases left between them. CDR3 size: 13 residues. Germline V gene sequence: CDR1 SNHLY, CDR2 FYNNEI. CDR3 loop: CASTQTLRFEQFF. The CDR3 nucleotides are TGTGCCAGCACCCAGACCCTTAGGTTTGAGCAGTTCTTC.

This clonotype was seen a few times. This chain uses TRBV19 with TRBJ2-2; a possible D gene is TRBD1 (6 bases). The CDR3 runs to 15 residues. The ends were cut back, 6 bases at V and 6 bases at J, with 17 bases in the middle. Germline CDR1 and CDR2: LNHDA and SQIVND (reference sequence). The DNA of the CDR3 is TGTGCCAGTAGCGGCAGGGGAAGGAGGCCCGGGGAGCTGTTTTTT. Its protein product is CASSGRGRRPGELFF.

The gene calls are TRBV20-1 and TRBJ2-3; 11 bases agree with TRBD2. The germline V gene encodes CDR1 DFQATT and CDR2 SNEGSKA (reference sequence). This CDR3 is built from 20 residues. Trimming cost V 0 bases and J 0 bases; bases outside gene matches: 14. The CDR3 loop is CSARDEPLAGGTYSTDTQYF. DNA of the CDR3: TGCAGTGCTAGAGATGAGCCCCTAGCGGGGGGCACTTATAGCACAGATACGCAGTATTTT.

A few counts support this clonotype. V usage is TRBV20-1 and J usage is TRBJ1-5, with unresolved D. The CDR3 is 15 amino acids. Trimming removed 5 bases from V and 7 bases from J, with 21 bases in between. Germline assignment: CDR1 DFQATT and CDR2 SNEGSKA (reference sequence). The DNA for the CDR3 is TGCAGTGCTGACCCACCCGGGCGCCTGGGGCAGCCCCAGCATTTT. As protein: CSADPPGRLGQPQHF.

V gene TRBV20-1 combines with J gene TRBJ2-7; no firm D call. The ends were cut back, 5 bases at V and 3 bases at J, with 8 bases in the middle. Germline assignment: CDR1 DFQATT and CDR2 SNEGSKA (reference sequence). The CDR3 covers 11 residues. The CDR3 region is CSAEQSYEQYF. As DNA, the CDR3 is TGCAGTGCTGAACAGAGCTACGAGCAGTACTTC.

The sample holds a few counts of this clonotype. J is TRBJ2-3 and V is TRBV7-2, with TRBD1 as a possible D gene (6 bases). CDR3 length: 16 amino acids. Trimming took 0 bases from V and 1 from J, leaving 11 bases between them. Germline loops: CDR1 SGHTA, CDR2 FQGNSA. CDR3 nucleotide sequence: TGTGCCAGCAGCTTAGCGGGCCAGGGGCGCACAGATACGCAGTATTTT. Amino acid sequence: CASSLAGQGRTDTQYF.

The gene calls are TRBV2 and TRBJ1-6; maybe TRBD1 (6 bases). Germline CDR1 and CDR2: SNHLY and FYNNEI. The V gene lost 7 bases and the J gene lost 7 bases, with 11 bases spanning the gap. The CDR3 runs to 13 residues. Here the CDR3 reads CASIGQPNSPLHF. The CDR3 DNA sequence: TGTGCCAGCATCGGACAGCCCAATTCACCCCTCCACTTT.

J is TRBJ2-3 and V is TRBV7-9; 7 bases line up with TRBD2. V gave up 7 bases and J gave up 2 bases; unmatched junction bases: 6. This CDR3 is 14 amino acids long. Germline V CDR1 and CDR2: SEHNR, FQNEAQ (reference sequence). CDR3 sequence: CASNLGGITDTQYF. The CDR3 DNA follows: TGTGCCAGCAACCTGGGGGGGATCACAGATACGCAGTATTTT. Based on the CDR3 plus reference TRBV7-9 and TRBJ2-3, the full variable domain is DTGVSQNPRHKITKRGQNVTFRCDPISEHNRLYWYRQTLGQGPEFLTYFQNEAQLEKSRLLSDRFSAERPKGSFSTLEIQRTEQGDSAMYLCASNLGGITDTQYFGPGTRLTVL.

There are many counts of this clonotype. V and J are TRBV5-1 and TRBJ1-3; maybe TRBD1 (5 bases). Germline V CDR1 and CDR2: SGHRS, YFSETQ. Trimming pared 0 bases from V and 0 bases from J, leaving 10 bases between. CDR3 length equals 16 residues. The CDR3 here is CASSLAAGTSGNTIYF. The CDR3 region has the DNA TGCGCCAGCAGCTTGGCCGCGGGGACCTCTGGAAACACCATATATTTT.

The rearrangement uses TRBV27 and TRBJ1-6; D perhaps matches TRBD1 (5 bases). Germline V CDR1 and CDR2: MNHEY, SMNVEV (reference sequence). V was cut by 6 bases and J by 7 bases, with 13 bases left in between. The CDR3 has 14 amino acids. The CDR3, as DNA: TGTGCCAGCAGATCGGGACGAGGGAATTCACCCCTCCACTTT. It encodes CASRSGRGNSPLHF.

This rearrangement joins TRBV12-3 or TRBV12-4 to TRBJ1-1; 9 nucleotides line up with TRBD1. The length of the CDR3 is 14 residues. After removal of 7 bases from V and 1 base from J, the junction contained 4 bases not matched to a gene. This CDR3 reads CASTMGQGNTEAFF. The CDR3 nucleotides read TGTGCCAGCACTATGGGACAGGGGAACACTGAAGCTTTCTTT.

The rearrangement uses TRBV4-3 and TRBJ2-2; D gene ambiguous. The CDR3 totals 16 residues. Trimming took off 0 bases at V and 4 bases at J, with 12 bases between the two ends. Germline-derived CDR1 and CDR2 are LGHNA and YSLEER. CDR3 amino acids: CASSQESLSSTGELFF. The CDR3 coding sequence is TGCGCCAGCAGCCAAGAATCCCTATCGTCCACCGGGGAGCTGTTTTTT.

This clonotype has just a few counts. V usage is TRBV20-1 and J usage is TRBJ1-1; 7 bases map to TRBD1. The CDR3 consists of 13 residues. V lost 1 base and J lost 7; bases outside the gene matches: 6. CDR1 is DFQATT and CDR2 is SNEGSKA in the germline V gene (reference sequence). The CDR3 nucleotides are TGCAGTGCTAGAGGGATCGACAGGGTTGAAGCTTTCTTT. This encodes CSARGIDRVEAFF.